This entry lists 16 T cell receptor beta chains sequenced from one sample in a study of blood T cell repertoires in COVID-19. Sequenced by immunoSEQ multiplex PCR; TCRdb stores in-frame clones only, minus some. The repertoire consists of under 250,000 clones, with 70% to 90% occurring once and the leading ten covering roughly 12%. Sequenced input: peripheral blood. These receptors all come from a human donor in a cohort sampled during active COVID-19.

CDR3 in DNA: TGTGCCAGCAGTGAATCCCGTCACCAAGAGACCCAGTACTTC. Translating it yields CASSESRHQETQYF. This chain joins TRBV2 and TRBJ2-5; D is unresolved. V was cut by 2 bases and J by 0 bases, with 7 bases left in between. The length of the CDR3 is 14 residues. Germline V gene sequence: CDR1 SNHLY, CDR2 FYNNEI.

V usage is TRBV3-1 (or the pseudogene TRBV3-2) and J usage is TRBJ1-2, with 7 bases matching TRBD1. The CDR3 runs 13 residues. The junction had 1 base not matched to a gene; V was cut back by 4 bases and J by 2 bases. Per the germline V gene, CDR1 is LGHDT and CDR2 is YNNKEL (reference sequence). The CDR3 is CASSRQGNYGYTF. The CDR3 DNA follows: TGTGCCAGCAGCCGACAGGGCAACTATGGCTACACCTTC.

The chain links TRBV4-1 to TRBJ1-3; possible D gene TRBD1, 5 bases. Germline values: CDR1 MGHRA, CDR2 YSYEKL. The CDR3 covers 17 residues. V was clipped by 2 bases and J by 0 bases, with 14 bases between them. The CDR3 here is CASSQSVTDNSGNTIYF. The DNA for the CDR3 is TGCGCCAGCAGCCAATCCGTGACAGACAACTCTGGAAACACCATATATTTT.

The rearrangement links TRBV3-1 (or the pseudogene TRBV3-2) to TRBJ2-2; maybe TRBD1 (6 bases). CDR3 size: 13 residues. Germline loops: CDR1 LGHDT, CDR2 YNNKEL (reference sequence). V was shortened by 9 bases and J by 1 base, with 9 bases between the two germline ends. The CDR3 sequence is CASLRGNTGELFF. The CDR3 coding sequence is TGTGCCAGTCTCAGGGGGAACACCGGGGAGCTGTTTTTT.

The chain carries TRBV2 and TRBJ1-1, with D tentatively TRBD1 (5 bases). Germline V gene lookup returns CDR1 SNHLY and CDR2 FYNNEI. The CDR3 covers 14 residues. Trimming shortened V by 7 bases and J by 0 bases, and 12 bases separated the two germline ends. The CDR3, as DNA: TGTGCCAGCATTTTTCAGGGTCTGAACACTGAAGCTTTCTTT. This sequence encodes CASIFQGLNTEAFF.

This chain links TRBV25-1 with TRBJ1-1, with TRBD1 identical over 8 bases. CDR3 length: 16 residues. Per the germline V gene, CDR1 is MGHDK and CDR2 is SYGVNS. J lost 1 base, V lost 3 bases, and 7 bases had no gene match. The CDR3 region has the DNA TGTGCCAGCAGTGATAGGAGGACAGGGTGGAACACTGAAGCTTTCTTT. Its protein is CASSDRRTGWNTEAFF.

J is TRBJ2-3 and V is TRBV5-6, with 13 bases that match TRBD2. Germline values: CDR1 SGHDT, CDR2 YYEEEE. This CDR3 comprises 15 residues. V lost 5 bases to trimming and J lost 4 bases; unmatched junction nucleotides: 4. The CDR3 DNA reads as TGTGCCAGCAGGGTAGGACTAGCGGGAGCAGATACGCAGTATTTT. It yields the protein CASRVGLAGADTQYF.

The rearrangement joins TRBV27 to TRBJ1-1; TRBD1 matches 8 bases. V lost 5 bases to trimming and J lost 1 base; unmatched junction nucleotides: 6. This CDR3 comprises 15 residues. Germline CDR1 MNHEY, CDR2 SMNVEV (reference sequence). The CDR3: CASSPWDRRNTEAFF. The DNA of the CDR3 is TGTGCCAGCAGTCCCTGGGACAGGCGGAACACTGAAGCTTTCTTT.

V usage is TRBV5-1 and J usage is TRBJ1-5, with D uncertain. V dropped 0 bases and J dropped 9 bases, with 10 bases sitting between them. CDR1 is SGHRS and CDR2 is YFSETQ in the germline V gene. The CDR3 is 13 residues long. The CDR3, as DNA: TGCGCCAGCAGCTTGGGGGTTTCAGGGCCCCAGCATTTT. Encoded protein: CASSLGVSGPQHF.

The CDR3 here is CASSLSPTGWNTEAFF. In DNA form, the CDR3 reads TGTGCCAGCAGTTTATCCCCGACAGGCTGGAACACTGAAGCTTTCTTT. The V call is TRBV28, the J call TRBJ1-1; possibly TRBD1 for D (6 bases). The germline gives CDR1 MDHEN, CDR2 SYDVKM. CDR3 size: 16 residues. V lost 1 base and J lost 1, with 13 bases in between.

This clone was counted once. CDR3 coding DNA: TGTGCCTGGAATTCAGGCGGCACAGATACGCAGTATTTT. Protein sequence: CAWNSGGTDTQYF. The J gene is TRBJ2-3, the V gene TRBV30; no reliable D call. This CDR3 has 13 residues. The germline V and J ends were trimmed by 4 bases and 1 base, with 9 bases remaining between them. Germline CDR1 reads GTSNPN; CDR2 reads SVGIG (reference sequence).

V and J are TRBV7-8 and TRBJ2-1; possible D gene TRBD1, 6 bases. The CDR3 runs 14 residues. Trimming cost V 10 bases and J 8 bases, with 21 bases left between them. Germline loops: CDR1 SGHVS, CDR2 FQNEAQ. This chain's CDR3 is CATKDSSSRDEQFF. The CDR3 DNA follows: TGTGCCACCAAGGACAGCTCCTCGCGGGATGAGCAGTTCTTC.

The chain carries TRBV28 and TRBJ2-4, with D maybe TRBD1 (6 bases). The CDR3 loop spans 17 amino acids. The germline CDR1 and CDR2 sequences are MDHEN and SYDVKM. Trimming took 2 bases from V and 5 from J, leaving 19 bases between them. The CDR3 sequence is CASSLLTGPGTQNIQYF. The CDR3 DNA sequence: TGTGCCAGCAGTTTACTCACCGGGCCCGGGACACAAAACATTCAGTACTTC.

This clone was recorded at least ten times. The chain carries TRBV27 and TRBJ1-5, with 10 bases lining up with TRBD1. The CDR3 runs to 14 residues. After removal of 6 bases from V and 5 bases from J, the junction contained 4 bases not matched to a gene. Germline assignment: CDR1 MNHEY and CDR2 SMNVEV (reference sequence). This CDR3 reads CASSRGQGDQPQHF. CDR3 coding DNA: TGTGCCAGCAGCCGAGGACAGGGGGATCAGCCCCAGCATTTT.

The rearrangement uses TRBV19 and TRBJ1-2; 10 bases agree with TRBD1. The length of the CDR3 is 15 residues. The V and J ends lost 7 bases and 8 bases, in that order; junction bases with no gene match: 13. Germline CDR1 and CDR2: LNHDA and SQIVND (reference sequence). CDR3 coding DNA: TGTGCCAGTACCCTTCTGGGACAGGGGCGACGGGGCTACACCTTC. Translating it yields CASTLLGQGRRGYTF.

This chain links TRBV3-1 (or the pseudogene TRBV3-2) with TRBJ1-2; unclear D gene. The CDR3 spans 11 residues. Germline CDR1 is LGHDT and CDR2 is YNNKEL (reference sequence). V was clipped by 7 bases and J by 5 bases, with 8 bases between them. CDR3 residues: CASNSFYGYTF. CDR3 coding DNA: TGTGCCAGCAACTCCTTTTATGGCTACACCTTC.